A single sample gave rise to the 25 T cell receptor beta chains below, sequenced in a study of blood T cell repertoires in COVID-19. Repertoires were generated with immunoSEQ multiplex PCR, while TCRdb's copy carries only in-frame clones and drops some. This sample yields some 290,000 clones, of which about 88% are seen a single time; about 11% belongs to the top ten. The sequencing input was peripheral blood. The source is a woman aged 30 to 39 with COVID-19, enrolled during active disease.

This clone was picked up one time. This sequence joins TRBV18 and TRBJ1-4; 8 nucleotides agree with TRBD1. The CDR3 length is 14 residues. Trimming removed 3 bases from V and 5 bases from J; junction bases left unmatched: 2. Per germline, CDR1 KGHSH and CDR2 LQKENI. CDR3 residues: CASSPGQANEKLFF. For the CDR3, the DNA is TGTGCCAGCTCACCGGGACAGGCGAATGAAAAACTGTTTTTT.

The CDR3 DNA reads as TGTGCCAGCAGTCAGGCAGTAGCTAACTATGGCTACACCTTC. This encodes CASSQAVANYGYTF. V usage is TRBV28 and J usage is TRBJ1-2; D gene ambiguous. Deletions cut 5 bases from V and 0 bases from J, with 10 bases between. CDR3 size: 14 residues. Germline V CDR1 and CDR2: MDHEN, SYDVKM.

The genes are TRBV30 and TRBJ1-3; 9 bases agree with TRBD1. Germline assignment: CDR1 GTSNPN and CDR2 SVGIG (reference sequence). Germline trimming cut 5 bases from V and 5 bases from J; bases unmatched to any gene: 4. The CDR3 spans 13 residues. The CDR3 nucleotides read TGTGCCTGGGCCGGGACAGGGCGAAACACCATATATTTT. Translation: CAWAGTGRNTIYF.

This sequence joins TRBV28 and TRBJ2-3; 8 bases map to TRBD2. Germline V gene data show CDR1 as MDHEN and CDR2 as SYDVKM. With 4 bases clipped from V and 4 bases from J, the junction kept 7 bases outside the gene matches. The CDR3 runs to 15 residues. This CDR3 reads CASSSPPGGADTQYF. The CDR3, as DNA: TGTGCCAGCAGTTCCCCTCCGGGAGGGGCAGATACGCAGTATTTT.

The chain is built from TRBV7-2 and TRBJ1-6; D remains ambiguous. The CDR3 is made up of 16 amino acids. Between the trimmed V and J ends, which lost 4 bases and 1 base, there was a span of 11 bases. The germline gives CDR1 SGHTA, CDR2 FQGNSA. The CDR3 sequence: CASSSPQRSYNSPLHF. CDR3 DNA: TGTGCCAGCAGCTCCCCCCAGAGGTCCTATAATTCACCCCTCCACTTT.

This chain uses TRBV7-9 with TRBJ2-2; no clear D. Germline CDR1 SEHNR, CDR2 FQNEAQ (reference sequence). The CDR3 is made up of 13 amino acids. Trimming took off 5 bases at V and 9 bases at J, with 13 bases between the two ends. The CDR3: CASSPVVVRELFF. CDR3 DNA: TGTGCCAGCAGCCCCGTAGTCGTCCGGGAGCTGTTTTTT.

The CDR3 sequence: CASSSPGLAAPRDTQYF. CDR3 sequence (DNA): TGTGCCAGCAGTTCACCGGGACTAGCGGCCCCAAGGGATACGCAGTATTTT. The chain links TRBV7-6 to TRBJ2-3; 11 bases are a match to TRBD2. The CDR3 has 17 amino acids. V was pared by 6 bases and J by 6 bases, with 14 bases of the junction left unmatched. Germline V CDR1 and CDR2: SGHVS, FNYEAQ.

The rearrangement uses TRBV24-1 and TRBJ1-2; TRBD1 agrees at 8 bases. Germline V gene lookup returns CDR1 KGHDR and CDR2 SFDVKD. The length of the CDR3 is 15 residues. Trimming at V came to 4 bases and at J to 5 bases, leaving 8 bases not matched to a gene. The CDR3 DNA reads TGTGCCACCAGTGACGGGCAGGGGGCGAAATATGGCTACACCTTC. Protein sequence: CATSDGQGAKYGYTF.

The CDR3 nucleotides are TGTGCCAGCAGCTTACTAGGAGTAGATACGCAGTATTTT. Its protein product is CASSLLGVDTQYF. The chain couples TRBV5-6 to TRBJ2-3; tentative D call: TRBD2 (5 bases). The CDR3 is 13 amino acids. CDR1 and CDR2 from the germline V gene are SGHDT and YYEEEE. The V and J ends lost 2 bases and 5 bases respectively, with 9 bases between them.

This chain joins TRBV7-8 and TRBJ1-2, with TRBD1 as a possible D gene (6 bases). This CDR3 is 12 amino acids long. CDR1 is SGHVS and CDR2 is FQNEAQ in the germline V gene. V dropped 5 bases and J dropped 6 bases, with 10 bases sitting between them. The chain's CDR3 is CASSPRTDGYTF. CDR3 DNA sequence: TGTGCCAGCAGCCCGAGGACAGATGGCTACACCTTC. Filled out from reference TRBV7-8 and TRBJ1-2, the complete variable domain reads GAGVSQSPRYKVAKRGQDVALRCDPISGHVSLFWYQQALGQGPEFLTYFQNEAQLDKSGLPSDRFFAERPEGSVSTLKIQRTQQEDSAVYLCASSPRTDGYTFGSGTRLTVV.

V gene TRBV2 combines with J gene TRBJ2-5, with D possibly matching TRBD2 (6 bases). Germline lookup yields CDR1 SNHLY and CDR2 FYNNEI. This CDR3 region has 15 residues. The V end lost 7 bases, the J end lost 4 bases, and 19 bases lay between the germline ends. The CDR3 DNA reads as TGTGCCAGCATCTTATTGGAGGGAGCGGGAGAGACCCAGTACTTC. Translating gives CASILLEGAGETQYF.

The V gene is TRBV2, the J gene TRBJ2-3; TRBD2 matches 12 bases. The CDR3 runs 15 residues. Germline CDR1 reads SNHLY; CDR2 reads FYNNEI. The V and J ends lost 8 bases and 1 base, in that order; junction bases with no gene match: 4. The CDR3 protein is CASGGLAGRTDTQYF. DNA for the CDR3: TGTGCCAGCGGAGGACTAGCGGGACGCACAGATACGCAGTATTTT.

This clone was observed once. The CDR3, as DNA: TGTGCCAGCAGTTTCCTAGCGCCGCCCTACGAGCAGTACTTC. It encodes CASSFLAPPYEQYF. The gene calls are TRBV28 and TRBJ2-7, with a weak D call TRBD2 (6 bases). The V and J ends lost 3 bases and 2 bases respectively, with 11 bases between them. Germline CDR1 is MDHEN and CDR2 is SYDVKM. The CDR3 totals 14 residues. Filled out from reference TRBV28 and TRBJ2-7, the complete variable domain reads DVKVTQSSRYLVKRTGEKVFLECVQDMDHENMFWYRQDPGLGLRLIYFSYDVKMKEKGDIPEGYSVSREKKERFSLILESASTNQTSMYLCASSFLAPPYEQYFGPGTRLTVT.

The chain recombines TRBV19 with TRBJ2-5, with 7 bases identical to TRBD1. The CDR3 contains 13 residues. Germline CDR1 and CDR2: LNHDA and SQIVND (reference sequence). Trimming cost V 8 bases and J 6 bases; bases outside gene matches: 9. CDR3 bases: TGTGCCAGTGGACAGGATGGCGTTAAGACCCAGTACTTC. This sequence encodes CASGQDGVKTQYF.

V and J are TRBV30 and TRBJ1-5, with 9 bases fitting TRBD1. Germline CDR1 is GTSNPN and CDR2 is SVGIG (reference sequence). The CDR3 is made up of 15 amino acids. J was trimmed by 2 bases and V by 1 base; bases with no gene match: 3. The chain's CDR3 is CAWSGQGEGNQPQHF. Written as DNA, the CDR3 is TGTGCCTGGAGTGGACAGGGGGAAGGCAATCAGCCCCAGCATTTT.

The V and J genes are TRBV10-3 and TRBJ1-5, with 7 positions matching TRBD1. The CDR3 runs to 15 residues. The V segment lost 7 bases and the J segment 0 bases; nucleotides outside the gene matches: 6. The V gene's germline CDR1 is ENHRY and CDR2 SYGVKD. CDR3: CAITADRTSNQPQHF. The CDR3, as DNA: TGTGCCATCACCGCGGACAGGACTAGCAATCAGCCCCAGCATTTT.

J is TRBJ1-3 and V is TRBV7-2, with D hard to call. This CDR3 is 17 amino acids long. Germline lookup yields CDR1 SGHTA and CDR2 FQGNSA. V shed 5 bases and J shed 0 bases, with 17 bases lying between them. The CDR3 DNA reads as TGTGCCAGCAGCCAGACCTCCGGGTCCTTCTCTGGAAACACCATATATTTT. Its protein product is CASSQTSGSFSGNTIYF.

The chain joins TRBV10-2 to TRBJ2-2; maybe TRBD2 (5 bases). Germline CDR1 is WSHSY and CDR2 is SAAADI. The CDR3 has 13 residues. V was cut by 8 bases and J by 8 bases, with 15 bases left in between. The CDR3 nucleotides are TGCGCCAGCGTGGGGATCGGGATGGGGGAGCTGTTTTTT. Protein product: CASVGIGMGELFF.

This clone was recorded only once. The gene calls are TRBV27 and TRBJ2-4, with TRBD1 matching 12 bases. Trimming at V came to 2 bases and at J to 6 bases, leaving 5 bases not matched to a gene. Germline-derived CDR1 and CDR2 are MNHEY and SMNVEV (reference sequence). The CDR3 spans 16 residues. Here the CDR3 DNA reads TGTGCCAGCAGTTTAAGGGACAGGGGGCGCGGAAACATTCAGTACTTC. Protein sequence: CASSLRDRGRGNIQYF.

This clone came up once. Written as DNA, the CDR3 is TGTGCCAGCACCCTCCCTATCGGGAGTGAAGCTTTCTTT. Translating gives CASTLPIGSEAFF. This chain joins TRBV28 and TRBJ1-1; no clear D gene. Trimming cost V 7 bases and J 7 bases, with 16 bases left between them. Per the germline V gene, CDR1 is MDHEN and CDR2 is SYDVKM. The CDR3 is 13 amino acids.

The chain joins TRBV19 to TRBJ2-7, with D maybe TRBD1 (6 bases). The CDR3 loop spans 14 amino acids. V was shortened by 8 bases and J by 0 bases, with 14 bases between the two germline ends. Per the germline V gene, CDR1 is LNHDA and CDR2 is SQIVND (reference sequence). CDR3 region: CASSTGTFSYEQYF. The CDR3 region has the DNA TGTGCCAGTTCTACCGGGACATTCTCCTACGAGCAGTACTTC. The variable domain in full, with the rest retrieved from reference TRBV19 and TRBJ2-7, is DGGITQSPKYLFRKEGQNVTLSCEQNLNHDAMYWYRQDPGQGLRLIYYSQIVNDFQKGDIAEGYSVSREKKESFPLTVTSAQKNPTAFYLCASSTGTFSYEQYFGPGTRLTVT.

The gene calls are TRBV7-2 and TRBJ2-3, with D uncertain. With 5 bases removed from V and 0 bases from J, the gap between germline ends came to 9 bases. From germline, CDR1 is SGHTA and CDR2 FQGNSA. The length of the CDR3 is 14 residues. The CDR3 reads CASSVDLSTDTQYF. In DNA, the CDR3 is TGTGCCAGCAGCGTCGACTTGAGCACAGATACGCAGTATTTT.

This clone was counted only a few times. The V and J genes are TRBV5-1 and TRBJ2-5; 9 bases are a match to TRBD1. CDR1 and CDR2 from the germline V gene are SGHRS and YFSETQ. J lost 10 bases, V lost 1 base, and 5 bases had no gene match. The CDR3 has 13 residues. The CDR3 region is CASSLTGGMGQYF. The CDR3 nucleotides read TGCGCCAGCAGCTTGACAGGGGGCATGGGCCAGTACTTC.

The V call is TRBV19, the J call TRBJ2-5, with D possibly TRBD2 on 6 matching bases. Germline V lookup: CDR1 LNHDA, CDR2 SQIVND (reference sequence). This CDR3 has 15 amino acids. V was clipped by 5 bases and J by 13 bases, with 26 bases between them. The CDR3 loop is CASSVVLGERLGLYF. CDR3 sequence (DNA): TGTGCCAGTAGTGTGGTTCTAGGAGAAAGATTGGGACTGTACTTC.

V and J are TRBV19 and TRBJ1-5; D possibly corresponds to TRBD1 (6 bases). Germline assignment: CDR1 LNHDA and CDR2 SQIVND (reference sequence). V was shortened by 1 base and J by 5 bases, with 12 bases between the two germline ends. CDR3 size: 15 residues. CDR3 sequence (DNA): TGTGCCAGTAGTATAGCAGGGGCAGGGTATCAGCCCCAGCATTTT. This translates into CASSIAGAGYQPQHF.